This T cell receptor beta chain was recorded in a study of T cells in Graves' hyperthyroidism and ophthalmopathy. The CDR3 runs 15 residues. Trimming left V 5 bases short and J 3 bases short, with 18 bases between. Germline-derived CDR1 and CDR2 are SGHRS and YFSETQ. Using RNA transcripts as the source, TCR beta CDR3 regions were amplified. With the HTBI primer set, the TCR CDR3 went through a first round of RT-PCR. TCRdb re-derived calls from the multiplex PCR reads in MiXCR, one entry per CDR3 protein. The sample includes under 300,000 distinct CDR3 sequences, approximately 15% of them seen just once. In its sample, this clonotype was seen a few times. The antigen is not known. Study observations and caveats: A model of 13 V-J pairs discriminated ophthalmopathy from stable hyperthyroidism. The majority of expanded thyroid clonotypes above 0.001 also appeared in blood.

Graves' hyperthyroidism was deemed stable given no ophthalmopathy progression within 18 months. This receptor was identified in a woman in her thirties or forties with Graves' hyperthyroidism. The chain employs TRBV5-1 and TRBJ2-7; D is uncertain. Sequencing used blood. The CDR3 loop reads CASRFSFSANYEQYF. The CDR3 region has the DNA TGCGCCAGCAGGTTTTCCTTTTCTGCCAACTACGAGCAGTACTTC.